This TCR beta chain was identified in a study of cytotoxic CD8 clonotypes in ibrutinib-treated CLL. Study-level background: Partial response was seen in approximately 24 patients and complete response in 2; after median about 70 months, approximately 15 stayed remitted, around twelve progressed.

The study's findings and limits: Samples from sustained-remission and progressing patients were taken at different times.

Sequencing was performed with immunoSEQ multiplex PCR; in TCRdb, only in-frame clones are kept and a portion is missing. The table includes 330,000 or so clones, 60% to 80% detected once. Looked up from germline, CDR1 is MNHEY and CDR2 is SMNVEV (reference sequence). The CDR3 is 13 residues long. With 0 bases removed from V and 1 base from J, the gap between germline ends came to 4 bases. As for this clone: Its antigen is undetermined. Additional DNA sequences in this sample encode the identical CDR3.

This sequence joins TRBV27 and TRBJ2-7, with no clear D. This specimen consisted of PBMCs, obtained after 36 months of ibrutinib treatment. This receptor was identified in a human donor with chronic lymphocytic leukemia. The CDR3: CASSLSRSYEQYF. In nucleotides, the CDR3 is TGTGCCAGCAGTTTATCCCGTTCCTACGAGCAGTACTTC.